The 26 T cell receptor beta chains presented below share a single source sample, sequenced in a study of cytomegalovirus exposure and HLA in healthy donors. PCR was performed using 60 Vbeta and 13 Jbeta primers. Sequenced by immunoSEQ multiplex PCR; TCRdb stores in-frame clones only, minus some. The sample contains roughly 100,000 clones, around 67% of which appear only once. The sequenced material came from PBMCs. The source of these receptors is a woman aged 50 to 65 in good health and CMV-seronegative.

This clone has just one count. This chain connects TRBV29-1 to TRBJ1-2; D gene unclear. The CDR3 totals 14 residues. V lost 6 bases and J 6 bases, leaving 20 bases between the germline ends. Germline V gene data show CDR1 as SQVTM and CDR2 as ANQGSEA. This CDR3 is CSVTGSTSFDGYTF. Written as DNA, the CDR3 is TGCAGCGTGACGGGGTCCACGAGTTTTGATGGCTACACCTTC.

V usage is TRBV19 and J usage is TRBJ2-5, with TRBD2 matching over 11 bases. J gave up 3 bases and V 5 bases, and 11 bases lay outside the gene matches. The CDR3 sequence is 17 residues long. Germline V gives CDR1 LNHDA, CDR2 SQIVND (reference sequence). The CDR3 DNA sequence: TGTGCCAGTAGTCCACGGACTAGCGGGTTAGCGAAAGAGACCCAGTACTTC. As protein: CASSPRTSGLAKETQYF.

The V gene is TRBV4-1, the J gene TRBJ2-5; 7 bases are shared with TRBD1. The V segment lost 1 base and the J segment 0 bases; nucleotides outside the gene matches: 5. Germline V gene sequence: CDR1 MGHRA, CDR2 YSYEKL. This CDR3 has 16 residues. The CDR3 nucleotides read TGCGCCAGCAGCCAAGGGTTGGGACAGAACCAAGAGACCCAGTACTTC. This encodes CASSQGLGQNQETQYF.

The gene calls are TRBV6-5 and TRBJ2-5; 10 bases align to TRBD2. Judging by the DNA end, TRBJ2-7 fits better; the J call may be wrong. CDR1 is MNHEY, CDR2 SVGAGI, per germline. The CDR3 sequence is 15 residues long. DNA of the CDR3: TGTGCCAGCAGTTACTCGTCTAGCGGGGGTCACGAGCAGTACTTC. Translation gives CASSYSSSGGHEQYF.

The gene calls are TRBV5-1 and TRBJ2-1; 8 positions match TRBD2. CDR1 is SGHRS, CDR2 YFSETQ, per germline. The CDR3 spans 14 residues. The trim removed 0 bases at V and 8 bases at J, leaving 4 bases unmatched. The DNA of the CDR3 is TGCGCCAGCAGCTTGGTGGCGGGGGGCGATGAGCAGTTCTTC. Amino acids: CASSLVAGGDEQFF.

The CDR3, as DNA: TGTGCCAGCAGCTTGAGGGACAGGGTGAACACTGAAGCTTTCTTT. It encodes CASSLRDRVNTEAFF. This sequence joins TRBV5-4 and TRBJ1-1; 9 nucleotides match TRBD1. V gave up 1 base and J gave up 0 bases; unmatched junction bases: 1. The CDR3 runs 15 residues. Germline values: CDR1 SGHNT, CDR2 YYREEE (reference sequence).

This clone was recorded a few times. V gene TRBV11-3 combines with J gene TRBJ1-5, with a weak D call TRBD1 (5 bases). CDR3 size: 16 residues. Germline V CDR1 and CDR2: SGHNT, YENEEA. Trimming took off 1 base at V and 1 base at J, with 11 bases between the two ends. The CDR3 DNA follows: TGTGCCAGCAGCTTAGTTCTGGCAGGGAGCAATCAGCCCCAGCATTTT. Translation: CASSLVLAGSNQPQHF.

CDR3 residues: CASSSLPRGTSGNTDTQYF. Here the CDR3 DNA reads TGTGCCAGCAGCTCGCTCCCCCGGGGGACTAGCGGGAACACAGATACGCAGTATTTT. The V call is TRBV7-2, the J call TRBJ2-3; 13 nucleotides match TRBD2. There are 19 residues in the CDR3. Germline V CDR1 and CDR2: SGHTA, FQGNSA. Unmatched junction bases numbered 12, after V lost 4 bases and J lost 2 bases.

The chain employs TRBV7-6 and TRBJ2-1, with 8 bases aligning to TRBD1. The V gene's germline CDR1 is SGHVS and CDR2 FNYEAQ. The CDR3 has 14 amino acids. V lost 5 bases to trimming and J lost 9 bases; unmatched junction nucleotides: 9. The CDR3 DNA is TGTGCCAGCAGCCCTCGGCAGGGGGCAAGTGAGCAGTTCTTC. The encoded protein is CASSPRQGASEQFF.

The table lists this clone with a count of one. J is TRBJ1-1 and V is TRBV7-9; possible D gene TRBD1, 6 bases. V was clipped by 3 bases and J by 5 bases, with 16 bases between them. The CDR3 totals 15 residues. Germline V CDR1 and CDR2: SEHNR, FQNEAQ (reference sequence). CDR3 residues: CASSFLTGRGTEAFF. In DNA, the CDR3 is TGTGCCAGCAGCTTCTTAACAGGGCGCGGAACTGAAGCTTTCTTT.

This clone was seen a few times. A read error may account for a junction end that differs from germline. This sequence joins TRBV7-7 and TRBJ2-2; D is uncertain. Germline CDR1 reads SSHAT; CDR2 reads FNYEAQ (reference sequence). The CDR3 consists of 13 residues. Written as DNA, the CDR3 is TGTGCTAGCAGCTCAGATACGGGCGGGGAGCTGTTTTTT. This gives the protein CASSSDTGGELFF.

V usage is TRBV19 and J usage is TRBJ2-3; 12 bases match TRBD1. V lost 5 bases to trimming and J lost 3 bases; unmatched junction nucleotides: 18. In germline, CDR1 is LNHDA, CDR2 SQIVND (reference sequence). This CDR3 has 20 residues. CDR3: CASSGDPGTGGAGGTDTQYF. The CDR3 DNA is TGTGCCAGTAGTGGAGACCCCGGGACAGGGGGCGCCGGGGGGACAGATACGCAGTATTTT. The complete variable domain, with remaining parts taken from reference TRBV19 and TRBJ2-3, reads DGGITQSPKYLFRKEGQNVTLSCEQNLNHDAMYWYRQDPGQGLRLIYYSQIVNDFQKGDIAEGYSVSREKKESFPLTVTSAQKNPTAFYLCASSGDPGTGGAGGTDTQYFGPGTRLTVL.

The chain is built from TRBV4-3 and TRBJ2-2; tentative D call: TRBD2 (6 bases). V lost 0 bases and J lost 2, with 10 bases in between. The CDR3 contains 16 residues. Germline CDR1 LGHNA, CDR2 YSLEER. CDR3 amino acids: CASSQDGRTNTGELFF. The CDR3 nucleotides read TGCGCCAGCAGCCAAGACGGGAGAACAAACACCGGGGAGCTGTTTTTT.

The rearrangement joins TRBV11-2 to TRBJ2-2; 7 positions agree with TRBD1. Trimming took 5 bases from V and 6 from J; bases not matched to a gene: 9. Germline CDR1 is SGHAT and CDR2 is FQNNGV. The CDR3 is made up of 15 amino acids. CDR3 amino acids: CASSRLRGYPGELFF. The CDR3 nucleotides are TGTGCCAGCAGCCGCCTCAGGGGGTACCCCGGGGAGCTGTTTTTT.

J is TRBJ2-6 and V is TRBV19, with a possible D match to TRBD2 (7 bases). Per the germline V gene, CDR1 is LNHDA and CDR2 is SQIVND (reference sequence). This CDR3 region has 19 residues. V shed 3 bases and J shed 2 bases, with 20 bases lying between them. The CDR3 coding sequence is TGTGCCAGTAGTATCCCCGTTGCGGGGGCGCTGACTGGGGCCAACGTCCTGACTTTC. It encodes CASSIPVAGALTGANVLTF.

This clone was detected a few times. The CDR3 region is CASSYSRLSGANVLTF. CDR3 DNA sequence: TGTGCCAGCAGTTACTCCAGGCTCTCTGGGGCCAACGTCCTGACTTTC. The genes are TRBV6-5 and TRBJ2-6; D unclear. Germline CDR1 reads MNHEY; CDR2 reads SVGAGI. The CDR3 runs to 16 residues. V was shortened by 0 bases and J by 0 bases, with 6 bases between the two germline ends.

J is TRBJ1-1 and V is TRBV14; 11 nucleotides match TRBD1. From germline, CDR1 is SGHDN and CDR2 FVKESK. The trim removed 7 bases at V and 5 bases at J, leaving 6 bases unmatched. This CDR3 has 14 amino acids. CDR3 nucleotide sequence: TGTGCCAGCACCTCGGACAGGGGGCGAACTGAAGCTTTCTTT. Translation gives CASTSDRGRTEAFF.

The chain joins TRBV7-9 to TRBJ1-6, with D uncertain. The CDR3 covers 13 residues. The germline V and J ends were trimmed by 4 bases and 12 bases, with 13 bases remaining between them. Germline V lookup: CDR1 SEHNR, CDR2 FQNEAQ (reference sequence). CDR3 loop: CASSSQIEGPLHF. Written as DNA, the CDR3 is TGTGCCAGCAGCTCCCAAATAGAGGGACCCCTCCACTTT.

The chain combines TRBV7-9 with TRBJ2-2; tentative D call: TRBD1 (6 bases). This CDR3 is 18 amino acids long. V lost 2 bases, J lost 4 bases, and 20 bases lay in between. Germline lookup yields CDR1 SEHNR and CDR2 FQNEAQ (reference sequence). Here the CDR3 reads CASSLPSNRDTSTGELFF. CDR3 coding DNA: TGTGCCAGCAGCTTACCCTCCAACCGGGACACTTCCACCGGGGAGCTGTTTTTT.

The rearrangement uses TRBV21-1 and TRBJ2-1; TRBD2 is taken as the D call from the table, unchecked against the DNA. TRBV21-1 is annotated as a pseudogene. The CDR3 contains 16 residues. In DNA form, the CDR3 reads TGTGCCAGCAGCAAAGTCGAAAGCCTGGTCAACAATGAGCAGTTCTTC. Amino acids: CASSKVESLVNNEQFF.

This chain uses TRBV5-4 with TRBJ2-5; 9 bases align to TRBD2. From germline, CDR1 is SGHNT and CDR2 YYREEE (reference sequence). Trimming at V came to 1 base and at J to 2 bases, leaving 6 bases not matched to a gene. CDR3 size: 16 residues. CDR3 bases: TGTGCCAGCAGCTTGTGGCTAGCGGGGACTCAAGAGACCCAGTACTTC. Encoded protein: CASSLWLAGTQETQYF.

As regards this clone: A read error may produce the germline difference seen at one junction end. The V gene is TRBV5-1, the J gene TRBJ2-4, with D possibly matching TRBD2 (6 bases). Germline CDR1 and CDR2: SGHRS and YFSETQ. CDR3 length: 13 amino acids. The CDR3 region is CASSLAGAEGVHF. The CDR3 bases are TGCGCCAGCAGCTTGGCCGGGGCGGAGGGTGTCCACTTC.

The V and J genes are TRBV7-2 and TRBJ2-3; 11 nucleotides line up with TRBD2. V shed 2 bases and J 4 bases; nucleotides not matched to a gene: 8. Germline CDR1 and CDR2: SGHTA and FQGNSA. This CDR3 is built from 17 residues. The CDR3 sequence: CASSLQTSGGMADTQYF. CDR3 bases: TGTGCCAGCAGCTTACAAACTAGCGGGGGAATGGCAGATACGCAGTATTTT.

The chain links TRBV25-1 to TRBJ1-2, with D maybe TRBD1 (5 bases). The V gene lost 5 bases and the J gene lost 1 base, with 11 bases spanning the gap. This CDR3 has 14 amino acids. Germline V gene sequence: CDR1 MGHDK, CDR2 SYGVNS. CDR3 in amino acids: CASSSRGFNYGYTF. DNA of the CDR3: TGTGCCAGCAGTTCAAGGGGATTTAACTATGGCTACACCTTC.

The V call is TRBV25-1, the J call TRBJ2-5, with 12 bases that match TRBD2. V trimming: 2 bases; J trimming: 0 bases; junction bases outside the gene matches: 4. Germline V CDR1 and CDR2: MGHDK, SYGVNS. There are 17 residues in the CDR3. Written as DNA, the CDR3 is TGTGCCAGCAGTGAAGTGGGACTAGCGGGTTACCAAGAGACCCAGTACTTC. Its translation: CASSEVGLAGYQETQYF.

The J gene is TRBJ1-2, the V gene TRBV6-5; 10 bases align to TRBD1. This CDR3 spans 15 amino acids. Germline V CDR1 and CDR2: MNHEY, SVGAGI. V trimming: 7 bases; J trimming: 4 bases; junction bases outside the gene matches: 9. The CDR3 region has the DNA TGTGCCAGCAAGTACCGGGACAGGGGAATCTATGGCTACACCTTC. This encodes CASKYRDRGIYGYTF.